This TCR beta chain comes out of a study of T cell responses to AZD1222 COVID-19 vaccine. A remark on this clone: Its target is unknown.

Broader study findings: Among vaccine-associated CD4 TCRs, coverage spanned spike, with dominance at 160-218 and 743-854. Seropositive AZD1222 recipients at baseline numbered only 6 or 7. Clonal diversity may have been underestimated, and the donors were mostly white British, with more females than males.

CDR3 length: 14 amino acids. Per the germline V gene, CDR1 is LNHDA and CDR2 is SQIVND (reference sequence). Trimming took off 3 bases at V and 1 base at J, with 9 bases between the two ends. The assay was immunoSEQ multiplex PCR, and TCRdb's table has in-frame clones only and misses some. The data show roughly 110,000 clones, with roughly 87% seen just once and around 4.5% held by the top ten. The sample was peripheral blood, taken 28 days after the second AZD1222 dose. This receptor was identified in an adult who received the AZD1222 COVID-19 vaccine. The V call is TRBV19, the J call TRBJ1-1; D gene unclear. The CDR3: CASSMREGNTEAFF. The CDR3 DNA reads TGTGCCAGTAGTATGAGAGAGGGGAACACTGAAGCTTTCTTT.